This T cell receptor (beta chain) was sequenced in a study of cytomegalovirus exposure and HLA in healthy donors. Comments on this clone: Its antigen is as yet unknown.

PCR was performed using 60 Vbeta and 13 Jbeta primers. Only in-frame clones appear in the TCRdb table, and some are missing; sequencing was by immunoSEQ multiplex PCR. The sample has some 180,000 clones, over 70% seen once. Overall study results and limits: Within a later analysis, the majority of CMV-associated TCR beta chains appeared HLA-restricted. In a later analysis, HLA-associated beta chains showed higher expansion and lower generation probabilities than comparable chains.

Though nominally healthy at sampling, donors likely had unrecorded immune exposures. This CDR3 spans 15 amino acids. The germline V gene encodes CDR1 LGHNA and CDR2 YSLEER. The V end was cut by 0 bases, the J end by 4 bases, with 9 bases between. The genes are TRBV4-3 and TRBJ2-2; no clear D. The clonotype originates from a man aged 18 to 30 in good health and CMV-seronegative. Input material: PBMCs. As DNA, the CDR3 is TGCGCCAGCAGCCAAGATCCTCTCGTCACCGGGGAGCTGTTTTTT. It specifies CASSQDPLVTGELFF.